Below, 3 T cell receptor beta chains from the same sample are listed, as sequenced in a study. Each CDR3 protein gets one entry after TCRdb re-called the 5' RACE reads with MiXCR. The repertoire includes nearly 40,000 distinct CDR3 sequences, about 20% of them detected once, and 2.5% to 3% sits in the top ten. The sequenced material came from naive CD4+ T cells sorted from a lymph node. Regarding subset: naive CD4+ T cells, CD4+CD45RA+CD25-. These receptors were obtained from a female donor with breast cancer.

The table lists this clonotype with many counts. V is TRBV29-1 and J is TRBJ2-5; 11 positions agree with TRBD2. CDR1 and CDR2 (germline): SQVTM, ANQGSEA. The trim removed 5 bases at V and 1 base at J, leaving 9 bases unmatched. This CDR3 comprises 16 residues. CDR3 in DNA: TGCAGCGTTTCGCGACTAGCGGGGTACCGCCAAGAGACCCAGTACTTC. Its protein is CSVSRLAGYRQETQYF.

The V call is TRBV20-1, the J call TRBJ2-3; 10 bases match TRBD2. The CDR3 runs 16 residues. J lost 3 bases, V lost 0 bases, and 6 bases had no gene match. The V gene's germline CDR1 is DFQATT and CDR2 SNEGSKA (reference sequence). In DNA, the CDR3 is TGCAGTGCTAGAGATCTAGCGGGAGTGATAACAGATACGCAGTATTTT. This codes for CSARDLAGVITDTQYF.

In this sample, this clonotype turned up a few times. The V and J genes are TRBV5-1 and TRBJ1-2, with TRBD1 matching 9 bases. V lost 0 bases to trimming and J lost 6 bases; unmatched junction nucleotides: 3. The CDR3 sequence is 14 residues long. Germline V gene data show CDR1 as SGHRS and CDR2 as YFSETQ. Written as DNA, the CDR3 is TGCGCCAGCAGCTTGGGGGGACAGGGCGATGGCTACACCTTC. Its protein is CASSLGGQGDGYTF.